A selection of T cell receptor beta chains follows, all from one sample in a study of blood T cell repertoires in COVID-19. Profiled with immunoSEQ multiplex PCR; TCRdb holds only in-frame clones, not every one. The sample has 150,000 to 160,000 clones; 80% to 90% are singletons. Sequencing used peripheral blood. The receptors here all came from a woman in her 40s with acute or convalescent COVID-19. The CDR3 runs from the conserved cysteine through the conserved F or W. The order of the fields is D gene, clone size, V gene, J gene, CDR3 protein, CDR3 DNA. D genes are given only for firm matches. Rows may omit the clone size; those that give it use once, few, many or a size class.

TRBD2,NA,TRBV6-1,TRBJ2-3,CASSVAGGTDTQYF,TGTGCCAGCAGTGTAGCGGGGGGAACAGATACGCAGTATTTT
TRBD1,NA,TRBV5-1,TRBJ2-3,CASSSRGLFTDTQYF,TGCGCCAGCAGCTCCAGGGGGCTTTTCACAGATACGCAGTATTTT
NA,NA,TRBV7-3,TRBJ2-1,CASSLTGVKSEQFF,TGTGCCAGCAGCTTAACAGGGGTTAAAAGTGAGCAGTTCTTC
TRBD1,NA,TRBV7-3,TRBJ2-1,CASSFSRSGGLGNNEQFF,TGTGCCAGCAGCTTTTCACGATCAGGGGGCTTAGGAAACAATGAGCAGTTCTTC
NA,NA,TRBV9,TRBJ2-1,CASSVLGGSYNEQFF,TGTGCCAGCAGCGTATTAGGGGGTTCCTACAATGAGCAGTTCTTC
TRBD1,NA,TRBV28,TRBJ2-3,CASRGQGWGANTDTQYF,TGTGCCAGCAGGGGACAGGGTTGGGGGGCCAACACAGATACGCAGTATTTT
TRBD1,NA,TRBV15,TRBJ2-5,CATSRGDRGWGETQYF,TGTGCCACCAGCAGAGGGGACAGGGGGTGGGGAGAGACCCAGTACTTC
NA,NA,TRBV28,TRBJ2-1,CASSLAGRSYNEQFF,TGTGCCAGCAGTTTAGCGGGACGCTCCTACAATGAGCAGTTCTTC
TRBD1,NA,TRBV5-4,TRBJ1-1,CASSHRGRDTEAFF,TGTGCCAGCAGCCACAGGGGACGGGACACTGAAGCTTTCTTT
NA,once,TRBV2,TRBJ2-2,CASKVAFAGELFF,TGTGCCAGCAAGGTAGCTTTCGCCGGGGAGCTGTTTTTT
TRBD1,few,TRBV9,TRBJ2-3,CASSAMGQGATDTQYF,TGTGCCAGCAGCGCGATGGGACAGGGGGCCACAGATACGCAGTATTTT
NA,NA,TRBV24-1,TRBJ2-5,CATSDLGTPGPDEQETQYF,TGTGCCACCAGTGATTTAGGAACACCGGGTCCGGATGAGCAAGAGACCCAGTACTTC
TRBD1,few,TRBV5-6,TRBJ2-7,CASSHYWDRGYEQYF,TGTGCCAGCAGCCATTACTGGGACAGAGGCTACGAGCAGTACTTC
NA,NA,TRBV7-9,TRBJ2-7,CASSPPWPAGDSYEQYF,TGTGCCAGCAGCCCACCCTGGCCGGCAGGGGACTCCTACGAGCAGTACTTC
NA,NA,TRBV15,TRBJ2-5,CATSRGQVETQYF,TGTGCCACCAGCAGAGGACAGGTGGAGACCCAGTACTTC
TRBD1,NA,TRBV5-1,TRBJ1-1,CASSLGQGAVEAFF,TGCGCCAGCAGCTTGGGACAGGGGGCGGTTGAAGCTTTCTTT
TRBD2,NA,TRBV27,TRBJ2-1,CASSSGLAGVNEQFF,TGTGCCAGCAGTTCAGGACTAGCGGGAGTAAATGAGCAGTTCTTC
TRBD1,NA,TRBV24-1,TRBJ2-2,CATRPGQGTNTGELFF,TGTGCCACCAGGCCGGGACAGGGGACGAACACCGGGGAGCTGTTTTTT
TRBD1,NA,TRBV29-1,TRBJ2-7,CSAGQGRYEQYF,TGCAGCGCTGGACAGGGACGGTACGAGCAGTACTTC
NA,NA,TRBV19,TRBJ2-3,CASSIVRDSTDTQYF,TGTGCCAGTAGTATAGTACGGGATAGCACAGATACGCAGTATTTT
TRBD1,NA,TRBV18,TRBJ2-3,CASSPTGAATDTQYF,TGTGCCAGCTCACCGACAGGGGCGGCCACGGATACGCAGTATTTT
NA,NA,TRBV7-8,TRBJ2-1,CASSLAAVFSYNEQFF,TGTGCCAGCAGCTTAGCCGCGGTCTTCTCCTACAATGAGCAGTTCTTC
TRBD1,NA,TRBV5-1,TRBJ2-7,CASSVEGQGPYEQYF,TGCGCCAGCAGCGTGGAAGGACAGGGCCCCTACGAGCAGTACTTC
TRBD2,NA,TRBV12-5,TRBJ2-7,CASGFSFLAGETYEQYF,TGTGCTAGTGGCTTCTCATTTCTAGCGGGGGAGACCTACGAGCAGTACTTC
TRBD2,NA,TRBV25-1,TRBJ2-1,CASSARGASGASEQFF,TGTGCCAGCAGTGCCCGGGGAGCTAGCGGGGCGTCCGAGCAGTTCTTC